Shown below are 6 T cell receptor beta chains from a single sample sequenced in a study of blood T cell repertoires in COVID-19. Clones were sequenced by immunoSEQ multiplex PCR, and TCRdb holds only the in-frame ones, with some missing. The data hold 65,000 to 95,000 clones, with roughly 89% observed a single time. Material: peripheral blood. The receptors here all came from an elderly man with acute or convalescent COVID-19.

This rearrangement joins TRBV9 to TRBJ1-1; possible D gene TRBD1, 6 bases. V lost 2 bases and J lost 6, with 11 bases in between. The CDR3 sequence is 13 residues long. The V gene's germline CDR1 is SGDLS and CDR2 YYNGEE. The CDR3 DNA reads TGTGCCAGCAGCGTTGGGGGGGCCGCTGAAGCTTTCTTT. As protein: CASSVGGAAEAFF.

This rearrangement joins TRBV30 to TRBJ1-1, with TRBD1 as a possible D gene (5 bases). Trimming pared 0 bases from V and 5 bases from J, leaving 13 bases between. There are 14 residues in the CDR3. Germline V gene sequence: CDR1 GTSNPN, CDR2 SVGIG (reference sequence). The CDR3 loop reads CAWSVLRGETEAFF. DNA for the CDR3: TGTGCCTGGAGTGTACTGCGGGGGGAGACTGAAGCTTTCTTT.

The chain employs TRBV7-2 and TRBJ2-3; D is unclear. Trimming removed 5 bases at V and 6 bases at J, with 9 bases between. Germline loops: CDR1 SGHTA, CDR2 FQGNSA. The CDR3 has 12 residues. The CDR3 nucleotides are TGTGCCAGCAGCGAAACTCTGGATACGCAGTATTTT. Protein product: CASSETLDTQYF.

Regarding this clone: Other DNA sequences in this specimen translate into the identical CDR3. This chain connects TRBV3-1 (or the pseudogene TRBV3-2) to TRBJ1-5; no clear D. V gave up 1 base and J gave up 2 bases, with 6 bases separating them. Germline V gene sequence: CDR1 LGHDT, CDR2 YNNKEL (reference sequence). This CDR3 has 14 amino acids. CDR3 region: CASSQGRGNQPQHF. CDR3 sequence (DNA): TGTGCCAGCAGCCAAGGACGGGGCAATCAGCCCCAGCATTTT.

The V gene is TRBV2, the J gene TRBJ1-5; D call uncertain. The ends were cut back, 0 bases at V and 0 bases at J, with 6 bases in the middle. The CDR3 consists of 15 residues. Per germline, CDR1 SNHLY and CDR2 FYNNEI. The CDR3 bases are TGTGCCAGCAGTGAAGCGCGAAGTAGCAATCAGCCCCAGCATTTT. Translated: CASSEARSSNQPQHF.

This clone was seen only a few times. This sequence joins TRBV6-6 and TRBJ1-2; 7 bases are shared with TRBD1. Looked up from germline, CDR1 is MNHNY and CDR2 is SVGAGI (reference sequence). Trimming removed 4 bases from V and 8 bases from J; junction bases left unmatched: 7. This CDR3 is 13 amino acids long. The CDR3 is CASSSNRGFGYTF. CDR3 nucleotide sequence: TGTGCCAGCAGTTCTAACAGGGGTTTCGGCTACACCTTC.